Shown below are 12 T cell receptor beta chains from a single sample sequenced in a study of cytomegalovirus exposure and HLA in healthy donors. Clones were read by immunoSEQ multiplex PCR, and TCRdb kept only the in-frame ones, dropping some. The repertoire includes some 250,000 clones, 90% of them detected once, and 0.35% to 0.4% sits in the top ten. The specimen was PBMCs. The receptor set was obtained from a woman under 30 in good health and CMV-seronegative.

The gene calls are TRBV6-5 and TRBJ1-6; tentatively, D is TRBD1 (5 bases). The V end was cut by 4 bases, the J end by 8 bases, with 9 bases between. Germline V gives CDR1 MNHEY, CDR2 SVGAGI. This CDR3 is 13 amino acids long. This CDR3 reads CASSSPGDSPLHF. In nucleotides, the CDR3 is TGTGCCAGCAGTTCCCCGGGGGATTCACCCCTCCACTTT.

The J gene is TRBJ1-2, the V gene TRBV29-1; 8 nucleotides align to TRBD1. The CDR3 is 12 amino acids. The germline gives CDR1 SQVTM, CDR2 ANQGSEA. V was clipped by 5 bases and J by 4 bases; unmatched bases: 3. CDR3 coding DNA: TGCAGCGTTACGGACAGGGCCTATGGCTACACCTTC. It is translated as CSVTDRAYGYTF.

The CDR3 here is CASSRDSGANVLTF. CDR3 in DNA: TGTGCCAGCAGCAGGGACTCTGGGGCCAACGTCCTGACTTTC. The chain combines TRBV28 with TRBJ2-6; perhaps TRBD1 as D (5 bases). Germline-derived CDR1 and CDR2 are MDHEN and SYDVKM. This CDR3 has 14 amino acids. With 6 bases removed from V and 0 bases from J, the gap between germline ends came to 6 bases.

The CDR3 loop reads CASSALSGGAEDTQYF. CDR3 DNA: TGTGCCAGCAGCGCGCTTAGCGGGGGGGCGGAAGATACGCAGTATTTT. The rearrangement uses TRBV13 and TRBJ2-3, with TRBD2 identical over 11 bases. V was pared by 5 bases and J by 5 bases, with 9 bases of the junction left unmatched. The germline V gene encodes CDR1 PRHDT and CDR2 FYEKMQ (reference sequence). The CDR3 runs to 16 residues. The entire variable domain, with the rest obtained from reference TRBV13 and TRBJ2-3, is as follows: AAGVIQSPRHLIKEKRETATLKCYPIPRHDTVYWYQQGPGQDPQFLISFYEKMQSDKGSIPDRFSAQQFSDYHSELNMSSLELGDSALYFCASSALSGGAEDTQYFGPGTRLTVL.

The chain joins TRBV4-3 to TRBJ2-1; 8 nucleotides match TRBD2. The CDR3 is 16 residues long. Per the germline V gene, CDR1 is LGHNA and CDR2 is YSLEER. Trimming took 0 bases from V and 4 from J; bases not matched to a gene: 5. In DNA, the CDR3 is TGCGCCAGCAGCCAAGACTTACTAGCGGATTACAATGAGCAGTTCTTC. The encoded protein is CASSQDLLADYNEQFF.

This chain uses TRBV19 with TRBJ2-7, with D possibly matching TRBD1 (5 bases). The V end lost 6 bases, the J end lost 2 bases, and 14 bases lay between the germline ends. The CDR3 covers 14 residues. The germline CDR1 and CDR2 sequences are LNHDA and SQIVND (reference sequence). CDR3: CASSSPDRAYEQYF. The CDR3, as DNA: TGTGCCAGTAGCTCACCTGACAGAGCCTACGAGCAGTACTTC.

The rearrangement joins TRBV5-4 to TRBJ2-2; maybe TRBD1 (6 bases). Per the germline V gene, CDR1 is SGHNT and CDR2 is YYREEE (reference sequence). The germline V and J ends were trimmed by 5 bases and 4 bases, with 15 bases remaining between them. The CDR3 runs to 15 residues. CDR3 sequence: CASSTTGTLTGELFF. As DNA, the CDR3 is TGTGCCAGCAGTACGACCGGGACACTCACCGGGGAGCTGTTTTTT.

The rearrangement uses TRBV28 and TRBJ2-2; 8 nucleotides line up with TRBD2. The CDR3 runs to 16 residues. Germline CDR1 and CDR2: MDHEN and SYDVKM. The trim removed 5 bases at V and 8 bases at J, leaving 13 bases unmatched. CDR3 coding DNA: TGTGCCAGCAGTCCCCCCGGGACTAGATTAGTAGGGGAGCTGTTTTTT. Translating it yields CASSPPGTRLVGELFF.

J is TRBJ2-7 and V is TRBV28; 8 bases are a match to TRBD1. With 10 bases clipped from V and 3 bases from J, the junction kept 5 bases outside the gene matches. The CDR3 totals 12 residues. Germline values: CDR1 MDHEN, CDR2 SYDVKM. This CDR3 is CATGTGVYEQYF. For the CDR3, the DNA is TGTGCCACCGGGACAGGTGTCTACGAGCAGTACTTC.

The CDR3 loop reads CASSPSTRGDTEAFF. The CDR3, as DNA: TGTGCCAGCAGCCCGTCCACAAGGGGCGACACTGAAGCTTTCTTT. The rearrangement links TRBV28 to TRBJ1-1, with D perhaps TRBD1 (5 bases). Trimming left V 6 bases short and J 3 bases short, with 17 bases between. CDR1 and CDR2 from the germline V gene are MDHEN and SYDVKM. The CDR3 covers 15 residues. Looking up the rest from reference TRBV28 and TRBJ1-1 gives the full variable domain: DVKVTQSSRYLVKRTGEKVFLECVQDMDHENMFWYRQDPGLGLRLIYFSYDVKMKEKGDIPEGYSVSREKKERFSLILESASTNQTSMYLCASSPSTRGDTEAFFGQGTRLTVV.

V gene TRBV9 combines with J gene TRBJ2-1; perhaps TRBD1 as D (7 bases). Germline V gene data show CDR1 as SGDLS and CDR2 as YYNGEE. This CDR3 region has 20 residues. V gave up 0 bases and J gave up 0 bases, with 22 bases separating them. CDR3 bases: TGTGCCAGCAGCGTAGAGGGCCAGGGGGGACTGCTTAGCTCCTACAATGAGCAGTTCTTC. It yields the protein CASSVEGQGGLLSSYNEQFF.

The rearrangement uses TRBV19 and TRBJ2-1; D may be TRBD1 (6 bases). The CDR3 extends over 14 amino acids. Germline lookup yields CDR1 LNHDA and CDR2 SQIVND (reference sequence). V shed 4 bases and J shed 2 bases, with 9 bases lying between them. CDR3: CASSKAGAYNEQFF. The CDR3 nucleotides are TGTGCCAGTAGTAAGGCAGGGGCCTACAATGAGCAGTTCTTC.